The 27 T cell receptor beta chains below come from one sample, sequenced in a study of identifying expanded T cells in peripheral blood. This table comes from immunoSEQ multiplex PCR, and its TCRdb copy is limited to in-frame clones, with some not included. The profile shows over 90,000 clones, around 90% of them singletons. The sample taken for sequencing was blood. These receptors came from a person aged 18 to 70 in good health.

Only a few counts were recorded for this clone. This rearrangement joins TRBV7-6 to TRBJ1-2, with D tentatively TRBD1 (5 bases). V was pared by 0 bases and J by 7 bases, with 9 bases between. This CDR3 is built from 13 residues. Looked up from germline, CDR1 is SGHVS and CDR2 is FNYEAQ. CDR3 loop: CASSLALGAGYTF. CDR3 DNA: TGTGCCAGCAGCTTAGCCCTAGGGGCTGGCTACACCTTC.

The J gene is TRBJ1-1, the V gene TRBV11-2; D gene ambiguous. Per germline, CDR1 SGHAT and CDR2 FQNNGV. The CDR3 has 16 residues. V lost 1 base to trimming and J lost 0 bases, with 12 bases between them. CDR3 nucleotides: TGTGCCAGCAGCTTAGGTGGGTGGTACATGAACACTGAAGCTTTCTTT. Amino acid sequence: CASSLGGWYMNTEAFF.

The chain has TRBV5-4 and TRBJ1-4; TRBD1 agrees at 8 bases. The CDR3 is 15 amino acids. Germline CDR1 SGHNT, CDR2 YYREEE (reference sequence). Unmatched junction bases numbered 8, after V lost 3 bases and J lost 7 bases. DNA of the CDR3: TGTGCCAGCAGCTCTAAAAAGGACAGGGCTGAAAAACTGTTTTTT. This translates into CASSSKKDRAEKLFF.

This sequence joins TRBV7-9 and TRBJ1-3; no firm D call. The V and J ends lost 5 bases and 7 bases respectively, with 18 bases between them. CDR3 length: 15 amino acids. In germline, CDR1 is SEHNR, CDR2 FQNEAQ (reference sequence). The CDR3 loop reads CASSRIRGRLNTIYF. The CDR3 bases are TGTGCCAGCAGCCGGATACGTGGCAGGCTGAACACCATATATTTT.

The J gene is TRBJ2-2, the V gene TRBV7-9; 9 bases fit TRBD1. The V gene's germline CDR1 is SEHNR and CDR2 FQNEAQ (reference sequence). Trimming cost V 7 bases and J 7 bases; bases outside gene matches: 13. The CDR3 has 16 residues. In nucleotides, the CDR3 is TGTGCCAGCACCAAAAGGGACAGGGAATTGATCGGGGAGCTGTTTTTT. Translated, it gives CASTKRDRELIGELFF.

V gene TRBV2 combines with J gene TRBJ1-5; D is uncertain. Germline assignment: CDR1 SNHLY and CDR2 FYNNEI. The CDR3 is 14 residues long. V lost 0 bases and J lost 4, with 7 bases in between. The CDR3 loop reads CASSEAYGNQPQHF. CDR3 nucleotide sequence: TGTGCCAGCAGTGAAGCATATGGGAATCAGCCCCAGCATTTT.

The V and J genes are TRBV5-1 and TRBJ2-7; possibly TRBD1 or TRBD2 for D (5 bases each). Trimming pared 0 bases from V and 0 bases from J, leaving 13 bases between. Germline lookup yields CDR1 SGHRS and CDR2 YFSETQ. CDR3 length: 16 amino acids. The CDR3 here is CASSLGGTVSSYEQYF. In nucleotides, the CDR3 is TGCGCCAGCAGCTTGGGGGGGACGGTGAGCTCCTACGAGCAGTACTTC.

V usage is TRBV5-1 and J usage is TRBJ1-4; TRBD1 might be the D (6 bases). V was shortened by 4 bases and J by 8 bases, with 18 bases between the two germline ends. CDR3 size: 15 residues. Germline CDR1 SGHRS, CDR2 YFSETQ. The CDR3 coding sequence is TGCGCCAGCAGCCCAGAAGACAGGCTGAGCGAAAAACTGTTTTTT. Its protein product is CASSPEDRLSEKLFF.

The V gene is TRBV11-2, the J gene TRBJ1-2; D gene ambiguous. Germline V gene lookup returns CDR1 SGHAT and CDR2 FQNNGV. This CDR3 has 11 amino acids. The ends were cut back, 4 bases at V and 9 bases at J, with 9 bases in the middle. The CDR3 loop is CASSSAGRYTF. The CDR3 DNA follows: TGTGCCAGCAGCTCCGCCGGTCGCTACACCTTC.

The genes are TRBV5-1 and TRBJ1-2; TRBD1 agrees at 7 bases. The CDR3 runs to 15 residues. Per germline, CDR1 SGHRS and CDR2 YFSETQ. The ends lost 5 bases at V and 1 base at J; junction bases unmatched: 8. CDR3 coding DNA: TGCGCCAGCAGTTCGGTGACAGGGCTTAACTATGGCTACACCTTC. Translation gives CASSSVTGLNYGYTF. Based on the CDR3 plus reference TRBV5-1 and TRBJ1-2, the full variable domain is KAGVTQTPRYLIKTRGQQVTLSCSPISGHRSVSWYQQTPGQGLQFLFEYFSETQRNKGNFPGRFSGRQFSNSRSEMNVSTLELGDSALYLCASSSVTGLNYGYTFGSGTRLTVV.

The chain joins TRBV7-6 to TRBJ2-1, with TRBD1 matching 7 bases. Per the germline V gene, CDR1 is SGHVS and CDR2 is FNYEAQ. Trimming took 4 bases from V and 3 from J; bases not matched to a gene: 6. The CDR3 is made up of 15 amino acids. CDR3 in DNA: TGTGCCAGCAGCTCCACGACAGGGCTCTACAATGAGCAGTTCTTC. Protein product: CASSSTTGLYNEQFF.

The chain employs TRBV5-4 and TRBJ2-7, with 11 positions matching TRBD2. V shed 4 bases and J 0 bases; nucleotides not matched to a gene: 6. This CDR3 spans 16 amino acids. Germline CDR1 reads SGHNT; CDR2 reads YYREEE (reference sequence). For the CDR3, the DNA is TGTGCCAGCAGCCTAACTAGCGGGAGCAGCTCCTACGAGCAGTACTTC. Residues: CASSLTSGSSSYEQYF. Using reference TRBV5-4 and TRBJ2-7 for the parts outside the CDR3, the full variable domain is ETGVTQSPTHLIKTRGQQVTLRCSSQSGHNTVSWYQQALGQGPQFIFQYYREEENGRGNFPPRFSGLQFPNYSSELNVNALELDDSALYLCASSLTSGSSSYEQYFGPGTRLTVT.

This chain links TRBV6-1 with TRBJ2-2; D remains unclear. This CDR3 has 10 residues. Per the germline V gene, CDR1 is MNHNS and CDR2 is SASEGT. V lost 6 bases, J lost 8 bases, and 4 bases lay in between. This CDR3 is CASRSGELFF. The CDR3 DNA sequence: TGTGCCAGCAGGAGTGGGGAGCTGTTTTTT.

The chain joins TRBV18 to TRBJ1-5, with a weak D call TRBD1 (5 bases). Germline V gene lookup returns CDR1 KGHSH and CDR2 LQKENI. The CDR3 has 15 amino acids. V was cut by 0 bases and J by 2 bases, with 8 bases left in between. The DNA for the CDR3 is TGTGCCAGCTCACCACCAGGGGATGGCAATCAGCCCCAGCATTTT. Translated: CASSPPGDGNQPQHF.

The V gene is TRBV15, the J gene TRBJ1-1, with a tentative D call TRBD1 (6 bases). The CDR3 runs 13 residues. With 1 base removed from V and 10 bases from J, the gap between germline ends came to 13 bases. CDR1 and CDR2 (germline): LNHNV, YYDKDF (reference sequence). CDR3: CATSRGGHPAAFF. Here the CDR3 DNA reads TGTGCCACCAGCAGAGGGGGACACCCTGCAGCTTTCTTT.

This chain uses TRBV30 with TRBJ2-3; 7 bases are a match to TRBD2. The CDR3 has 13 residues. Germline values: CDR1 GTSNPN, CDR2 SVGIG (reference sequence). With V trimmed by 8 bases and J by 10 bases, 15 bases remained unmatched. The DNA for the CDR3 is TGTGCCCTCGGTCGGGCGGGGGTTGGGGCGCAGTATTTT. The encoded protein is CALGRAGVGAQYF.

The rearrangement joins TRBV2 to TRBJ1-6; no clear D. This CDR3 comprises 16 residues. From germline, CDR1 is SNHLY and CDR2 FYNNEI. V lost 7 bases and J 2 bases, leaving 15 bases between the germline ends. The CDR3 sequence: CASIFFGNTYNSPLHF. The CDR3 DNA reads TGTGCCAGCATCTTTTTTGGAAATACCTATAATTCACCCCTCCACTTT.

This clone was recorded only once. This probably arose from a read error, given a far larger clone one base away. The same CDR3 also results from other DNA sequences found in this sample. V gene TRBV25-1 combines with J gene TRBJ1-1; 7 positions agree with TRBD1. There are 15 residues in the CDR3. V was pared by 4 bases and J by 3 bases, with 8 bases of the junction left unmatched. CDR1 and CDR2 from the germline V gene are MGHDK and SYGVNS. The CDR3 DNA follows: TGTGCCAGCAGTGTAACAGGGGAAGGGGACACTGAAGCTTTCTTT. This gives the protein CASSVTGEGDTEAFF.

For the CDR3, the DNA is TGTGCCAGCAGCCCAGACGGGACAGAATATGGCTACACCTTC. Protein sequence: CASSPDGTEYGYTF. The V call is TRBV7-9, the J call TRBJ1-2; TRBD1 matches 7 bases. Germline V CDR1 and CDR2: SEHNR, FQNEAQ (reference sequence). CDR3 length: 14 residues. V lost 5 bases, J lost 5 bases, and 8 bases stayed unmatched.

The chain uses TRBV27 and TRBJ2-1, with D hard to call. The CDR3 has 15 residues. The ends were cut back, 3 bases at V and 6 bases at J, with 15 bases in the middle. Germline assignment: CDR1 MNHEY and CDR2 SMNVEV (reference sequence). The DNA of the CDR3 is TGTGCCAGCAGTTTCGCCCCCGGTCAAACCAATGAGCAGTTCTTC. Encoded protein: CASSFAPGQTNEQFF.

The rearrangement links TRBV6-6 to TRBJ2-7, with D perhaps matching TRBD2 (6 bases). V was clipped by 1 base and J by 6 bases, with 16 bases between them. The V gene's germline CDR1 is MNHNY and CDR2 SVGAGI (reference sequence). The length of the CDR3 is 15 residues. The CDR3 reads CASSYLTTGGLEQYF. The CDR3 region has the DNA TGTGCCAGCAGTTACTTGACCACCGGGGGTCTCGAGCAGTACTTC.

The V gene is TRBV4-3, the J gene TRBJ1-3, with a weak D call TRBD1 (5 bases). The CDR3 consists of 15 residues. Germline values: CDR1 LGHNA, CDR2 YSLEER. Trimming cost V 5 bases and J 4 bases, with 15 bases left between them. Written as DNA, the CDR3 is TGCGCCAGCAGCTTAATACCAGGGCAGGGAAACACCATATATTTT. It translates to CASSLIPGQGNTIYF.

This clone was detected only a few times. The rearrangement joins TRBV6-5 to TRBJ2-3; 8 nucleotides agree with TRBD2. Germline V gene lookup returns CDR1 MNHEY and CDR2 SVGAGI. Trimming removed 6 bases from V and 1 base from J; junction bases left unmatched: 3. This CDR3 region has 14 residues. CDR3 nucleotides: TGTGCCAGCAGCCCAGCGGGAGGCACAGATACGCAGTATTTT. It is translated as CASSPAGGTDTQYF.

The CDR3: CASSRTGSNTEAFF. CDR3 DNA sequence: TGTGCCAGCAGCAGGACAGGGTCGAACACTGAAGCTTTCTTT. V is TRBV7-6 and J is TRBJ1-1; 8 bases are shared with TRBD1. This CDR3 has 14 residues. The J segment lost 1 base and the V segment lost 5 bases, leaving 3 bases of the junction unmatched. CDR1 is SGHVS and CDR2 is FNYEAQ in the germline V gene.

The chain uses TRBV18 and TRBJ2-1; the match to TRBD2 covers 8 bases. The germline gives CDR1 KGHSH, CDR2 LQKENI. V lost 8 bases to trimming and J lost 7 bases; unmatched junction nucleotides: 10. The CDR3 has 14 residues. The CDR3 DNA is TGTGCCAGCGGTCTAGCGGGCCTTTATAATGAGCAGTTCTTC. As protein: CASGLAGLYNEQFF.

The chain joins TRBV27 to TRBJ2-7; 7 bases agree with TRBD1. This CDR3 has 15 residues. V shed 5 bases and J 1 base; nucleotides not matched to a gene: 8. Germline V CDR1 and CDR2: MNHEY, SMNVEV (reference sequence). This CDR3 reads CASSVTGEESYEQYF. As DNA, the CDR3 is TGTGCCAGCAGTGTTACAGGGGAAGAGTCCTACGAGCAGTACTTC.

This clone was observed a few times. The V gene is TRBV7-2, the J gene TRBJ2-7; TRBD1 matches at 11 bases. From germline, CDR1 is SGHTA and CDR2 FQGNSA. With 0 bases clipped from V and 3 bases from J, the junction kept 4 bases outside the gene matches. The CDR3 extends over 16 amino acids. In nucleotides, the CDR3 is TGTGCCAGCAGCTTAGCTGCCGGGACAGGGGGCTACGAGCAGTACTTC. Encoded protein: CASSLAAGTGGYEQYF.